Sequencing of this TCR beta chain was carried out in a study of regulatory T cells in long-lasting Graves disease. Time point here: persistent/refractory GD, antithyroid drugs over 5 years with positive TRAb. Making the TCR library involved RNA that had been extracted from PBMCs. Findings and limits, study-wide: Persistent disease was associated with favored TRBV28 usage and with favored use of TRBJ1-2 and TRBJ2-5.

Deletions cut 6 bases from V and 1 base from J, with 13 bases between. CDR3 length: 15 residues. This clonotype was recorded many times. What it binds is not known. Both iRepertoire HTBI primers and Arm-PCR of CDR3 regions were used to build the TCR beta libraries. In the original workflow: Spanning all samples, the identified segments comprised roughly 66 TRBV and around 13 TRBJ. TCRdb ran MiXCR on the multiplex PCR reads and lists one entry per CDR3 protein. Here the V and J calls rest on TCRdb's processing, not on the authors' analysis. The sample consists of 300,000 or so distinct CDR3 sequences, roughly a fifth of them appearing once.

The J gene is TRBJ1-5, the V gene TRBV12-3 or TRBV12-4; no clear D. The specimen was peripheral blood mononuclear cells (PBMCs), collected when the disease was refractory, from a patient treated with antithyroid drugs. This TCR was sampled from a female donor with Graves disease. In DNA form, the CDR3 reads TGTGCCAGCAGCAAAACCAGTGCGAGCAATCAGCCCCAGCATTTT. It yields the protein CASSKTSASNQPQHF.